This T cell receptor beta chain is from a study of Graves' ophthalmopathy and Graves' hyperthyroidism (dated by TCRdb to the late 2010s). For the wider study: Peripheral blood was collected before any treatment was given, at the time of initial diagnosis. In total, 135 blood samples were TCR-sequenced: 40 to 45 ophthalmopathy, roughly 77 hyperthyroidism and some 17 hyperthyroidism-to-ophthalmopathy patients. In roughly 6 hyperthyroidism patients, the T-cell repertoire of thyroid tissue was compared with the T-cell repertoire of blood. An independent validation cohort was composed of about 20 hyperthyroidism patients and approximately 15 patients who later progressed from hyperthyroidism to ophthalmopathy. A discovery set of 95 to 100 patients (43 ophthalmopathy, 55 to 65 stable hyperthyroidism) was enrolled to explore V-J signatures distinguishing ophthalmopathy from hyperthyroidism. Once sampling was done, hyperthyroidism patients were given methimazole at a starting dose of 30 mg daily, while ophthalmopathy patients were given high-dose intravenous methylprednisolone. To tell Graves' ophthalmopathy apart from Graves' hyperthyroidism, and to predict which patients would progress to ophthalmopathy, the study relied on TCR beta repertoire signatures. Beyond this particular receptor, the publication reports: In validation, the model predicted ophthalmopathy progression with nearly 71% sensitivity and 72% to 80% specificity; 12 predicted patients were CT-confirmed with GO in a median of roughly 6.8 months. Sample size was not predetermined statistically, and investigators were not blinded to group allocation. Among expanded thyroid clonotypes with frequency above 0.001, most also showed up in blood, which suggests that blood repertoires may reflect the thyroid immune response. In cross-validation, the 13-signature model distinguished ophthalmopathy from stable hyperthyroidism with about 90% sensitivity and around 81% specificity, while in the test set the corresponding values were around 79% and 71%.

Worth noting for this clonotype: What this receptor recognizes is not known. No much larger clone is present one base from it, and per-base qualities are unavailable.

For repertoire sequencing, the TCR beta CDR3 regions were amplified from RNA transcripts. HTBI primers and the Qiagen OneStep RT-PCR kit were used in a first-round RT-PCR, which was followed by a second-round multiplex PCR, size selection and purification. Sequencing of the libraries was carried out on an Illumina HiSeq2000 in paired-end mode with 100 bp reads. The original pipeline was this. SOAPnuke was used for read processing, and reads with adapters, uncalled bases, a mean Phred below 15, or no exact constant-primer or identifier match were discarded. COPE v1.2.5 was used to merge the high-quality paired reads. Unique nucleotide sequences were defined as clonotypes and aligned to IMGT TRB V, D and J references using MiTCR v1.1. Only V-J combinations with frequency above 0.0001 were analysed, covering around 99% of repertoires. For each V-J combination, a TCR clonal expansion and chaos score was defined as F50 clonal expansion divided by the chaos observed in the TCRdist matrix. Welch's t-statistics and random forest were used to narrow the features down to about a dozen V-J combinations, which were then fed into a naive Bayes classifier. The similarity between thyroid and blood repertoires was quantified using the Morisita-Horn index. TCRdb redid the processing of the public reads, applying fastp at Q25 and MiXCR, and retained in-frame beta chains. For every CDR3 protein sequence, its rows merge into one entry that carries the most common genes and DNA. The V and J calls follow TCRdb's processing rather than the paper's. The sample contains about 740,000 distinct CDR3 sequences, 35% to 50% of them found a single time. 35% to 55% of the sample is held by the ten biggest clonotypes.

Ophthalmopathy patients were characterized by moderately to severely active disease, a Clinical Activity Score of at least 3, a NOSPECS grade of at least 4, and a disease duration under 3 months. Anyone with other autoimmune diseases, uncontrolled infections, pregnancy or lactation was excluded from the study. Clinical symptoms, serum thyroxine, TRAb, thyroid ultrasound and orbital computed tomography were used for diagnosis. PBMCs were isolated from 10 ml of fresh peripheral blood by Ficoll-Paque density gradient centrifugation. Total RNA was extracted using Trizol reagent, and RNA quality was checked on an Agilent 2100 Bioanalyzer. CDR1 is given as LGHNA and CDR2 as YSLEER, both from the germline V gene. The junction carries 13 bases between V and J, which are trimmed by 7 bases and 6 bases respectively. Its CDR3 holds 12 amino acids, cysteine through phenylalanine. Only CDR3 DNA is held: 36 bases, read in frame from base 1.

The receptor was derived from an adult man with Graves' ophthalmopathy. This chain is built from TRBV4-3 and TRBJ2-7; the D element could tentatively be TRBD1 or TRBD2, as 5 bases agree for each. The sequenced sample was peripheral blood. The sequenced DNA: TGCGCCAGCAAACGAGGGGTTGGCGAGCAGTACTTC. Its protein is CASKRGVGEQYF.